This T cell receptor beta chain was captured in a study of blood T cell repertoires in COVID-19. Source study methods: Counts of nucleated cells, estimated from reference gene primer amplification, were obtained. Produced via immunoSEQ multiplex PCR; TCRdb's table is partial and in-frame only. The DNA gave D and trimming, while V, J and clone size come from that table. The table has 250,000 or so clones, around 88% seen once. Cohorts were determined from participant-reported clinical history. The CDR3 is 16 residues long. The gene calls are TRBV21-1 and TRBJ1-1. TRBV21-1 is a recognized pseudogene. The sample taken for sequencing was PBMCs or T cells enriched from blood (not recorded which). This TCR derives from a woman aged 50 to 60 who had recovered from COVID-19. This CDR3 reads CASSPDRGSRNPEAFF. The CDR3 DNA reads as TGTGCCAGCAGCCCAGACCGAGGGAGTCGGAACCCTGAAGCTTTCTTT.